This entry describes one T cell receptor beta chain. Germline V lookup: CDR1 WNHNN, CDR2 SYGVQD (reference sequence). Deletions cut 10 bases from V and 0 bases from J, with 10 bases between. The CDR3 totals 13 residues. The data derive from a study of blood T cell repertoires in COVID-19. The method was immunoSEQ multiplex PCR; TCRdb's version includes in-frame clones alone and lacks a portion of them. Of fewer than 350,000 clones in the sample, roughly 85% were seen once. The genes are TRBV10-1 and TRBJ1-5, with a possible D match to TRBD1 (5 bases). What was sequenced was PBMCs or T cells enriched from blood (not recorded which). This receptor was taken from a woman aged 25 to 45 who had been exposed to COVID-19. CDR3 DNA sequence: TGCGCCACCTCGGGGGATAGCAATCAGCCCCAGCATTTT. It is translated as CATSGDSNQPQHF.